This T cell receptor beta chain was captured by sequencing in a study of T cell responses to AZD1222 COVID-19 vaccine. Study findings and constraints: Clonal diversity may have been underestimated in mostly white British donors. At baseline, just a handful of AZD1222 recipients tested seropositive.

Some clones are missing from TCRdb's copy, which holds only in-frame ones; the method was immunoSEQ multiplex PCR. The profile shows about 120,000 clones, roughly 85% of them singletons. Germline CDR1 is LNHDA and CDR2 is SQIVND (reference sequence). V lost 5 bases to trimming and J lost 4 bases, with 18 bases between them. The CDR3 has 15 residues. On this clone itself: Its antigen remains unidentified.

The sequences come from peripheral blood, collected on day 0 of AZD1222 vaccination. The origin of this receptor is an adult in good health. V is TRBV19 and J is TRBJ2-7; D is possibly TRBD1 (6 bases). This chain's CDR3 is CASSLTPRGPYEQYF. DNA of the CDR3: TGTGCCAGTAGTCTGACCCCCAGGGGACCATACGAGCAGTACTTC.